This T cell receptor beta chain was recovered during a study of persistence of HIV-infected CD4 T cells (TCRdb year 2020). For the study in its entirety: CMV- and HIV-1 Gag-responding CD4+ T cells were isolated from ART-treated individuals so that antigen-driven clonal expansion of HIV-1-infected cells could be examined. Apart from a couple of participants who underwent leukapheresis at a single time point, peripheral blood samples of up to roughly 180 mL were collected from participants at multiple time points. The median time participants had been on suppressive ART was 8 years. The TCR cluster analysis across participants included about 8 participants for CMV and roughly seven participants for Gag. The clonality of all cells in each sorted population was assessed by TCRbeta sequencing, whereas the clonality of infected cells was assessed by proviral sequencing. Findings and caveats that apply to the study as a whole: Few individuals were included in the study, and only a limited range of antigens was tested. Antigen-responding cells were enriched for expanded CDR3beta sequences that were degenerate, which suggests that CD4+ responses to CMV and Gag underwent convergent selection. Because the TCR analyses were done in bulk, restricting them to just the rare CMV-responding cells that actually carried HIV-1 proviruses was not possible. TCR oligoclonality correlated with proviral oligoclonality within the same sorted populations. TCRbeta richness in CMV- and Gag-responding cells was significantly lower than in anti-CD3/anti-CD28-responding cells; CMV-responding cells had higher oligoclonality than CD3/CD28-stimulated and Gag-responding cells.

The immunoSEQ hsTCRB assay version 4 in survey mode was used to sequence TCRbeta repertoires from genomic DNA. For TCRbeta sequencing, genomic DNA was diluted to 10 ng/uL, and up to roughly 1 ug was used per sample. The paper's processing steps were these. ImmunoSeq Analyzer 3.0 was used for analysis of TCRbeta data, and diversity was computed on productive nucleotide rearrangements. Using the Immunarch R package, the improved Chao index served to estimate lower-bound TCR diversity and the Gini coefficient served to estimate clonality. When different nucleotide rearrangements encoded the same CDR3beta amino acid sequence, each rearrangement was treated as a distinct clonotype. Differential abundance analysis found TCRbeta sequences that were significantly enriched in antigen-responding cells compared with anti-CD3/anti-CD28-activated cells. Using predicted peptide-MHC specificity as the basis, GLIPH2 grouped TCRs into clusters, both for each participant individually and for the merged data sets that combined participants. TCRdb retrieved this table from immuneACCESS and kept in-frame rearrangements only. Not all clones are present; in checked studies, unresolved V genes account for under half, and no reason is known for the remainder. That table gives V, J and clone size, and the DNA gave D and trimming. Counted in this sample were roughly 30,000 clones; roughly four fifths of them appeared once. The ten largest clones add up to approximately 5% of the sample.

Concerning this clone: Its antigen is still unknown. Base qualities are not at hand, and no much larger clone is one base apart.

Per the publication, the treatment or condition label means: suppressive antiretroviral therapy. Lysates of CMV-infected fibroblasts were used at about 10 ug/mL for cell stimulation. Memory CD4+ T cells that did not respond, being CD40L-negative, CD69-negative and CD45RO-high, were sorted as memory populations depleted of antigen-responding cells. Participants were HIV-1-infected adults who started suppressive ART during chronic infection. For at least 4 years, the participants' plasma HIV-1 RNA had been undetectable, below 50 copies/mL. To be included, participants needed a CD4+ T cell count above 400 cells/uL and a positive CMV serology. Before stimulation, PBMCs were isolated using density centrifugation and then depleted of CD8+ T cells. For 18 hours, CD8-depleted PBMCs were stimulated with anti-CD28/CD49d costimulation, a CD40-blocking antibody, and enfuvirtide, which was added to prevent new infections. Cells were sorted on a Beckman Coulter MoFlo Legacy or XDP sorter, with propidium iodide excluding dead cells. Genomic DNA was extracted using the QIAamp DNA Mini Kit for samples with more than one million cells and using the Quick-DNA Microprep Kit for all other samples.

The CDR1 and CDR2 encoded by the germline V gene are SQVTM and ANQGSEA. Reading from cysteine to phenylalanine, the CDR3 counts 13 amino acids. This entry keeps only the CDR3 DNA: 39 bases, framed from base 1. Trimming at the junction amounts to 7 bases on V and 2 bases on J, and the germline ends lie 9 bases apart. This TCR was sampled from an adult man with HIV who was CMV-seropositive. This sequence uses TRBV29-1 and TRBJ2-6; the D gene is perhaps TRBD1, on 5 matching bases. The sample here was CD4+ T cells sorted from PBMCs after 18-hour stimulation, taken from a patient who received antiretroviral therapy. The cell subset or site label corresponds to: CD40L-CD69- CD45RO-high memory CD4 T cells not responding to CMV lysate. DNA sequence: TGCAGCGCTCCGACAGCTGGGGCCAACGTCCTGACTTTC. It is translated as CSAPTAGANVLTF. This CDR3, with the reference TRBV29-1 and TRBJ2-6 proteins standing in past its ends, gives the full variable domain SAVISQKPSRDICQRGTSLTIQCQVDSQVTMMFWYRQQPGQSLTLIATANQGSEATYESGFVIDKFPISRPNLTFSTLTVSNMSPEDSSIYLCSAPTAGANVLTFGAGSRLTVL.